Sequencing of this TCR beta chain was carried out in a study of blood T cell repertoires in COVID-19 (dated by TCRdb to about 2020). Background on the whole study: Samples from collaborators originated in the United States, Italy and Spain and spanned both the acute and convalescent phases of COVID-19. A freely available public database, intended as a resource for researchers studying the immune response to SARS-CoV-2, is where the repertoires were released. Sample metadata almost always included a de-identified subject ID, COVID-19 status, age in years and sex. The material from the prospective study consisted of cDNA or gDNA derived from T cells, B-cell-depleted T cells, or PBMCs. Subjects who had been exposed to COVID-19, were actively infected with it, or had recovered from it provided the deeply sampled blood TCRbeta repertoires that made up the dataset. Where available, HLA class I and class II types were taken from metadata supplied by the sample provider and were not determined by assay-based typing. Samples came from the ongoing ImmuneRACE study (first 160 participants) plus 1,254 subjects from 6 global collaborators.

Germline trimming amounts to 7 bases on V and 5 bases on J, with 34 as the count of junction bases outside the gene matches. The CDR3 has 22 amino acids, counting the end cysteine and phenylalanine. The entry retains the CDR3 DNA only, 66 bases that are in frame from base 1. Study-wide conclusions, independent of this receptor: How much clinical and demographic metadata was included differed by source and by participant, and the metadata was provided uncurated.

One collaborating source in Seattle enrolled patients during active infection and followed them longitudinally through the course of disease. Collaborating institutions collected whole blood in K2EDTA tubes following their own protocols. Collaborator samples were shipped for TCRbeta analysis as frozen whole blood, isolated PBMCs, or DNA extracted from either sample type. TCRbeta CDR3 regions were amplified from genomic DNA using the immunoSEQ Assay, a bias-controlled multiplex PCR. Under the source paper's analysis protocol: Within the assay, amplification of reference gene primers was used to estimate how many nucleated cells each sample contained. To quantify the absolute abundance of each unique TCRbeta CDR3 rearrangement, sequence reads were collapsed and filtered. For each sample, productive Simpson clonality was calculated as the square root of Simpson's diversity index over productive rearrangements. In its TCRdb copy, this immuneACCESS table keeps in-frame sequences only and misses some clones. Where compared with another copy, unresolved V genes explain less than half of these, and the others have no known cause. V, J and clone size are taken as reported in that table, and D and trimming were inferred from the DNA itself. This sample lists a few hundred thousand clones; approximately 90% were detected once. Of the sample, 6.3% falls within the top ten clones.

Points on this clone: Its binding antigen is unknown. Per-nucleotide qualities are absent, and no much larger clonotype sits a single base away.

The sequence derives from a woman in her twenties or thirties with COVID-19, enrolled during active disease. The sequenced sample consisted of peripheral blood. The chain is made from TRBV23-1 and TRBJ2-5; a stretch of 7 junction bases matches TRBD1. TRBV23-1 is assigned to the ORF class and has an uncertain function. The CDR3 region has the sequence CASNDDPPRRDSKTITRETQYF. Read as DNA, the sequence is TGCGCCAGCAACGATGACCCTCCCCGACGGGACAGCAAAACAATTACCCGGGAGACCCAGTACTTC.